Listed below are T cell receptor beta chains from one sample, sequenced in a study of beta chain features in type 1 diabetes. The protocol was immunoSEQ multiplex PCR, while the TCRdb copy is restricted to in-frame clones and leaves out a portion. Of roughly 28,000 clones listed, approximately 55% are singletons. Sequencing was performed on Tregs from blood. Source of these receptors: a woman under 30 with type 1 diabetes. CDR3s include the opening cysteine and the closing phenylalanine or tryptophan. Fields, in order: D gene, clone size, V gene, J gene, CDR3 length, CDR3 DNA, CDR3 protein. D genes are given only for firm matches. Clone sizes are given selectively: once, few, many, or a class where the clone is expanded.

d_call: TRBD2
clone_size: .
v_call: TRBV6-1
j_call: TRBJ2-7
cdr3_length: 13
cdr3_nt: TGTGCCAGCATGGGGGAGGGTACCTACGAGCAGTACTTC
cdr3_aa: CASMGEGTYEQYF

d_call: TRBD1
clone_size: few
v_call: TRBV6-5
j_call: TRBJ1-2
cdr3_length: 14
cdr3_nt: TGTGCCAGCAGTTCCCCGGGACAGGACGGCGGCTACACCTTC
cdr3_aa: CASSSPGQDGGYTF

d_call: .
clone_size: .
v_call: TRBV7-2
j_call: TRBJ2-5
cdr3_length: 12
cdr3_nt: TGTGCCAGCAGCTTTAGGGGAGAGACCCAGTACTTC
cdr3_aa: CASSFRGETQYF

d_call: TRBD2
clone_size: .
v_call: TRBV19
j_call: TRBJ2-1
cdr3_length: 15
cdr3_nt: TGTGCCAGTAGTATAATGCTAGCGGCTAACAATGAGCAGTTCTTC
cdr3_aa: CASSIMLAANNEQFF

d_call: .
clone_size: .
v_call: TRBV7-2
j_call: TRBJ1-6
cdr3_length: 13
cdr3_nt: TGTGCCAGCAGCTGGCAGGGCAATTCACCCCTCCACTTT
cdr3_aa: CASSWQGNSPLHF

d_call: .
clone_size: .
v_call: TRBV7-2
j_call: TRBJ1-5
cdr3_length: 14
cdr3_nt: TGTGCCAGCAGTTCCCCGGGGAACACCCAGCCCCAGCATTTT
cdr3_aa: CASSSPGNTQPQHF

d_call: TRBD2
clone_size: .
v_call: TRBV11-3
j_call: TRBJ2-3
cdr3_length: 13
cdr3_nt: TGTGCCAGCAGCGCTAGCGGGTCAGATACGCAGTATTTT
cdr3_aa: CASSASGSDTQYF

d_call: TRBD1
clone_size: few
v_call: TRBV7-9
j_call: TRBJ2-1
cdr3_length: 15
cdr3_nt: TGTGCCAGCGCCTTGGGGACAGGGGTAAAAAATGAGCAGTTCTTC
cdr3_aa: CASALGTGVKNEQFF

d_call: TRBD1
clone_size: .
v_call: TRBV28
j_call: TRBJ1-4
cdr3_length: 15
cdr3_nt: TGTGCCAGCAGTCCCCAGGGACAGGGTAGCGAAAAACTGTTTTTT
cdr3_aa: CASSPQGQGSEKLFF

d_call: TRBD1
clone_size: .
v_call: TRBV4-1
j_call: TRBJ1-5
cdr3_length: 19
cdr3_nt: TGCGCCAGCAGCCAAGATTTGAGTCAGGGGGAAAATAGCAATCAGCCCCAGCATTTT
cdr3_aa: CASSQDLSQGENSNQPQHF

d_call: TRBD1
clone_size: .
v_call: TRBV29-1
j_call: TRBJ2-3
cdr3_length: 13
cdr3_nt: TGCAGCGCCCGACAGGGTAGCACAGATACGCAGTATTTT
cdr3_aa: CSARQGSTDTQYF

d_call: .
clone_size: .
v_call: TRBV5-6
j_call: TRBJ2-7
cdr3_length: 15
cdr3_nt: TGTGCCAGCAGCGCACCGAGGGGACACTCCTACGAGCAGTACTTC
cdr3_aa: CASSAPRGHSYEQYF

d_call: .
clone_size: once
v_call: TRBV18
j_call: TRBJ1-1
cdr3_length: 16
cdr3_nt: TGTGCCAGCTCCCGGGAAAGCTTGTCAGCGAACACTGAAGCTTTCTTT
cdr3_aa: CASSRESLSANTEAFF

d_call: .
clone_size: .
v_call: TRBV19
j_call: TRBJ2-5
cdr3_length: 13
cdr3_nt: TGTGCCAGTAGTATGATGCTCAGGGAGACCCAGTACTTC
cdr3_aa: CASSMMLRETQYF

d_call: TRBD2
clone_size: .
v_call: TRBV7-3
j_call: TRBJ2-3
cdr3_length: 15
cdr3_nt: TGTGCCAGCAGCTTAACTAGCGGGAGTGTCGGTACGCAGTATTTT
cdr3_aa: CASSLTSGSVGTQYF

d_call: .
clone_size: .
v_call: TRBV7-8
j_call: TRBJ2-6
cdr3_length: 15
cdr3_nt: TGTGCCAGCAGCCCAGGGGACTCTGGGGCCAACGTCCTGACTTTC
cdr3_aa: CASSPGDSGANVLTF

d_call: .
clone_size: few
v_call: TRBV2
j_call: TRBJ1-4
cdr3_length: 14
cdr3_nt: TGTGCCAGCAACCCGGACAGAACCAGGGAAAAACTGTTTTTT
cdr3_aa: CASNPDRTREKLFF